What follows are 4 T cell receptor beta chains derived from one specimen sequenced in a study of blood T cell repertoires in COVID-19 (dated by TCRdb to the early 2020s). Libraries were constructed by the immunoSEQ multiplex PCR assay. TCRdb stores this immuneACCESS table with in-frame sequences only. Part of the clones is absent; in the studies checked, under half of the shortfall reflects unresolved V genes, and no reason is known for the rest. This sample holds about 160,000 clones; less than 85% were observed only once. The ten largest clones represent under 9% of the sample. Sequencing used peripheral blood. Source of these receptors: a woman in her thirties or forties with COVID-19, enrolled during active disease.

The CDR3 DNA is TGTGCCAGCCGAAAAACCGGGACTCCCACCGGAGGCGGGGAGCTGTTTTTT. Its protein product is CASRKTGTPTGGGELFF. This chain uses TRBV5-6 with TRBJ2-2, with a possible D match to TRBD2 (6 bases). Germline V CDR1 and CDR2: SGHDT, YYEEEE. The V and J ends lost 7 bases and 7 bases respectively, with 26 bases between them. The CDR3 consists of 17 residues.

The chain combines TRBV7-9 with TRBJ2-5; TRBD1 aligns across 7 bases. V dropped 5 bases and J dropped 3; count of bases not matched to a gene: 9. Germline loops: CDR1 SEHNR, CDR2 FQNEAQ (reference sequence). This CDR3 comprises 15 residues. The CDR3: CASSDPAGTEETQYF. The CDR3 nucleotides are TGTGCCAGCAGCGACCCCGCCGGGACAGAAGAGACCCAGTACTTC.

The chain couples TRBV7-9 to TRBJ2-1; 12 bases line up with TRBD2. V lost 5 bases and J lost 4; bases outside the gene matches: 3. Germline values: CDR1 SEHNR, CDR2 FQNEAQ (reference sequence). The CDR3 length is 15 residues. This CDR3 is CASSGLAGLYNEQFF. CDR3 nucleotides: TGTGCCAGCAGCGGACTAGCGGGACTTTACAATGAGCAGTTCTTC.

The rearrangement uses TRBV7-2 and TRBJ2-4, with 7 positions matching TRBD2. The CDR3 sequence is 14 residues long. The V segment lost 5 bases and the J segment 6 bases; nucleotides outside the gene matches: 7. Germline CDR1 SGHTA, CDR2 FQGNSA. The CDR3: CASSTGRPRNIQYF. The DNA for the CDR3 is TGTGCCAGCAGCACCGGGAGGCCGAGAAACATTCAGTACTTC.